This T cell receptor beta chain emerged from a study of post-analysis software for immune sequencing data. About the study: Some patients lacked subtype; others had relapsing-remitting, secondary progressive or progressive-relapsing disease.

Trimming took 2 bases from V and 6 from J, leaving 12 bases between them. Germline values: CDR1 MGHDK, CDR2 SYGVNS. The CDR3 loop spans 14 amino acids. General study points: In patients, TRBV5-6, TRBV5-1 and TRBV20-1 belonged to five TRBV segments found more frequently than in controls. For normalized Chao1 diversity, multiple sclerosis patients scored significantly lower than controls did.

cDNA libraries for TCR beta contained unique molecular identifiers. TCRdb re-analysed the PCR reads in MiXCR, keeping a single row per CDR3 protein. The table has about 820,000 distinct CDR3 sequences, about 57% seen once; the top ten hold under 6%. Only a few counts were recorded for this clonotype. Its cognate antigen is unknown. The origin of this receptor is a girl under 18 with multiple sclerosis. The chain uses TRBV25-1 and TRBJ2-3, with D possibly matching TRBD1 (6 bases). Specimen: blood. This CDR3 is CASSEGGAVDTQYF. CDR3 nucleotide sequence: TGTGCCAGCAGTGAAGGGGGCGCGGTGGATACGCAGTATTTT. The full variable domain, its missing parts supplied by reference TRBV25-1 and TRBJ2-3, is EADIYQTPRYLVIGTGKKITLECSQTMGHDKMYWYQQDPGMELHLIHYSYGVNSTEKGDLSSESTVSRIRTEHFPLTLESARPSHTSQYLCASSEGGAVDTQYFGPGTRLTVL.